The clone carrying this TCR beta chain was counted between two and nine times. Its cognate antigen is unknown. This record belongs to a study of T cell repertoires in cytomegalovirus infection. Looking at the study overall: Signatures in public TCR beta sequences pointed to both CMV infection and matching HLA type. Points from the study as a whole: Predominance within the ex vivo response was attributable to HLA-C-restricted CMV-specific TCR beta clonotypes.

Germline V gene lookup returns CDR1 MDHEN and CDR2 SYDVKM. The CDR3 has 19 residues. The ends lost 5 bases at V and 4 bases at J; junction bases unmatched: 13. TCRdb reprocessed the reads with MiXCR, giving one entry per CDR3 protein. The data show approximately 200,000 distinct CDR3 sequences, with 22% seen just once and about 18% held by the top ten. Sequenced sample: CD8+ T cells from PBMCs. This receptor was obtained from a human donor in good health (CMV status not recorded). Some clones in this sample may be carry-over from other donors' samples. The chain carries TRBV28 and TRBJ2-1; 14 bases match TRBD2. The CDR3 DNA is TGTGCCAGCAGTGCGCCGGGACTAGCGGGGGACTTTGAGTACAATGAGCAGTTCTTC. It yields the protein CASSAPGLAGDFEYNEQFF.